This is a list of T cell receptor beta chains from one sample in a study of STAT3 mutations in large granular lymphocyte leukemia. The method was immunoSEQ multiplex PCR; TCRdb's version includes in-frame clones alone and lacks a portion of them. The sample consists of 30,000 to 45,000 clones, about 88% of them appearing once. The specimen sequenced was PBMCs. The receptors here all came from a human donor with T large granular lymphocyte leukemia. Some clones in this sample may be carry-over from other donors' samples. CDR3s include the opening cysteine and the closing phenylalanine or tryptophan. Each record gives: D gene, J gene, clone size, V gene, CDR3 length, CDR3 protein, CDR3 DNA. D genes are given only for firm matches. Size is stated for part of the rows, as once, few or many counts, or as a class when the clone is expanded.

>TRBD1|TRBJ1-5|few|TRBV4-2|17
CASSHSQGASGNQPQHF
TGTGCCAGCAGCCACTCCCAGGGGGCTTCGGGCAATCAGCCCCAGCATTTT
>-|TRBJ1-1|-|TRBV9|14
CASSVSWLNTEAFF
TGTGCCAGCAGCGTAAGTTGGCTGAACACTGAAGCTTTCTTT
>-|TRBJ2-7|-|TRBV4-3|16
CASSQERAGLSYEQYF
TGCGCCAGCAGCCAAGAGCGGGCAGGTCTCTCCTACGAGCAGTACTTC
>TRBD1|TRBJ2-3|-|TRBV5-1|14
CASSVQGAEDTQYF
TGCGCCAGCAGCGTCCAGGGGGCTGAAGATACGCAGTATTTT
>-|TRBJ1-2|-|TRBV11-2|16
CASSSRVTAANYGYTF
TGTGCCAGCAGCTCGCGGGTTACGGCCGCTAACTATGGCTACACCTTC
>TRBD1|TRBJ1-2|-|TRBV5-4|15
CASSRTGGVRYGYTF
TGTGCCAGCAGCCGGACAGGGGGAGTCCGCTATGGCTACACCTTC
>-|TRBJ1-3|-|TRBV5-4|13
CASSPRSGNTIYF
TGTGCCAGCAGCCCCCGGAGTGGAAACACCATATATTTT
>TRBD2|TRBJ2-3|-|TRBV7-2|16
CASSLTSGGGTDTQYF
TGTGCCAGCAGCTTAACGAGCGGGGGGGGGACAGATACGCAGTATTTT
>-|TRBJ2-3|-|TRBV6-6|12
CASSYATDTQYF
TGTGCCAGCAGTTACGCCACAGATACGCAGTATTTT
>-|TRBJ2-5|few|TRBV2|13
CASSRQGGETQYF
TGTGCCAGCTCAAGACAGGGAGGGGAGACCCAGTACTTC